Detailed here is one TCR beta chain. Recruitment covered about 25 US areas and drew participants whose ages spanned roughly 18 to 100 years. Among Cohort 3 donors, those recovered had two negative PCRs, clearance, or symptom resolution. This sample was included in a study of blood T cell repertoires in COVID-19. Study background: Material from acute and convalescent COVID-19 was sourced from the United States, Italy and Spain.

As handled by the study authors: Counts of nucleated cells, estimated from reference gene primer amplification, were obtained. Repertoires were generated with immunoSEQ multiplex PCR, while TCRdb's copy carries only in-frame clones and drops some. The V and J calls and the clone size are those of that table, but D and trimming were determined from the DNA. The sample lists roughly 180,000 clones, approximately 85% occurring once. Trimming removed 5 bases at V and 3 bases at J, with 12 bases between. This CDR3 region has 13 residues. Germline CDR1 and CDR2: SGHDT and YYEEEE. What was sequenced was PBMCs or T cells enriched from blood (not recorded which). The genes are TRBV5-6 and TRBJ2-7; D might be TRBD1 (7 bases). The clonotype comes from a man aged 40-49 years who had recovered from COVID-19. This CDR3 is CASRRQGGYEQYF. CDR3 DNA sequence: TGTGCCAGCAGGCGACAGGGAGGCTACGAGCAGTACTTC. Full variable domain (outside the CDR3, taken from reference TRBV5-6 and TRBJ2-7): DAGVTQSPTHLIKTRGQQVTLRCSPKSGHDTVSWYQQALGQGPQFIFQYYEEEERQRGNFPDRFSGHQFPNYSSELNVNALLLGDSALYLCASRRQGGYEQYFGPGTRLTVT.